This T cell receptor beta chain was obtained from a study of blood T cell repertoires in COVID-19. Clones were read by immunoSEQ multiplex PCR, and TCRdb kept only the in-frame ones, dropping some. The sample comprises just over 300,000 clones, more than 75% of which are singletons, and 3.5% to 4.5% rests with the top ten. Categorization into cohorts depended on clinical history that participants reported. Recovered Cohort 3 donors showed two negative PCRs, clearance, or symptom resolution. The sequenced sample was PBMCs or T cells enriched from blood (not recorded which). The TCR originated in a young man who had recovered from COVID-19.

The CDR3 loop reads CATSAGLRTGSYEQYF. CDR3 coding DNA: TGTGCCACCAGTGCTGGCCTTCGGACAGGCTCCTACGAGCAGTACTTC. The chain joins TRBV24-1 to TRBJ2-7, with TRBD1 matching 7 bases. Trimming at V came to 5 bases and at J to 0 bases, leaving 9 bases not matched to a gene. The CDR3 totals 16 residues. From germline, CDR1 is KGHDR and CDR2 SFDVKD.